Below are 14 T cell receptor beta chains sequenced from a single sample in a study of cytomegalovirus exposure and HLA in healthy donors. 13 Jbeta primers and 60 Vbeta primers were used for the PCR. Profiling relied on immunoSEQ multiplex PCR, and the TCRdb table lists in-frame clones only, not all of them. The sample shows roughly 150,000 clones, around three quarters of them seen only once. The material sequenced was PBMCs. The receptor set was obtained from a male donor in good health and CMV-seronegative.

The CDR3 DNA is TGTGCCACCAGCAGGCTCGAGGGGGACCAGTACTTC. This codes for CATSRLEGDQYF. The chain joins TRBV15 to TRBJ2-5; possibly TRBD1 for D (6 bases). Trimming took off 3 bases at V and 10 bases at J, with 12 bases between the two ends. CDR3 length equals 12 residues. Per the germline V gene, CDR1 is LNHNV and CDR2 is YYDKDF (reference sequence).

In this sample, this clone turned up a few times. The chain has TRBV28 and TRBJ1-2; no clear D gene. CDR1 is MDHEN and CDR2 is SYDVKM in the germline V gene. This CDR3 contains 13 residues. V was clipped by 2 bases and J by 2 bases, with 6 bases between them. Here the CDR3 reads CASSLARNYGYTF. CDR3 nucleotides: TGTGCCAGCAGTTTAGCCAGGAACTATGGCTACACCTTC.

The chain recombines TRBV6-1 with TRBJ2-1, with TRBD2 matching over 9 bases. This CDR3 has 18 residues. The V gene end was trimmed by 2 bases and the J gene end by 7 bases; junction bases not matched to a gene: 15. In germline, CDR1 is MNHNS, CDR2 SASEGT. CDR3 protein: CASSEWGLAGLGGNEQFF. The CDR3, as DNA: TGTGCCAGCAGTGAATGGGGGCTAGCGGGATTGGGAGGTAATGAGCAGTTCTTC.

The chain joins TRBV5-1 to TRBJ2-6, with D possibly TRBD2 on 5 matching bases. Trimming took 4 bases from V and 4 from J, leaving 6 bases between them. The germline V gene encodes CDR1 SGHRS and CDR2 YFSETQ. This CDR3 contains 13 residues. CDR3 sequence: CASSPGGANVLTF. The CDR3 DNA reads TGCGCCAGCAGCCCGGGGGGGGCCAACGTCCTGACTTTC.

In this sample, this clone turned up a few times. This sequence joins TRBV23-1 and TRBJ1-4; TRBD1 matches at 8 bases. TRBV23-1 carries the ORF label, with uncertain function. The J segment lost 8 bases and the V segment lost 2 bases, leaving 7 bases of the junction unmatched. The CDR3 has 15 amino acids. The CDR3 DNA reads TGCGCCAGCAGTCAACACAGGGGGGAGACGGAAAAACTGTTTTTT. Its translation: CASSQHRGETEKLFF.

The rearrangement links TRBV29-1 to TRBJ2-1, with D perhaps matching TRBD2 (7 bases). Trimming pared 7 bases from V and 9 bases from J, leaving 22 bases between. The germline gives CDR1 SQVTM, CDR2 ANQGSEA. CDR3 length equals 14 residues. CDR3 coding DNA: TGCAGCGCCGCCCGGGTGGGGGGGCCGGGTGAGCAGTTCTTC. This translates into CSAARVGGPGEQFF.

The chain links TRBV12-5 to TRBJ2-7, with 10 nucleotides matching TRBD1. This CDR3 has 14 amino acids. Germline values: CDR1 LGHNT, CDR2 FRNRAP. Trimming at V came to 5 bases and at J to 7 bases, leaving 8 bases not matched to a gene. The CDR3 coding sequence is TGTGCTAGTGGTCCCCAGGACAGGGGGTTTGAGCAGTACTTC. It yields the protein CASGPQDRGFEQYF.

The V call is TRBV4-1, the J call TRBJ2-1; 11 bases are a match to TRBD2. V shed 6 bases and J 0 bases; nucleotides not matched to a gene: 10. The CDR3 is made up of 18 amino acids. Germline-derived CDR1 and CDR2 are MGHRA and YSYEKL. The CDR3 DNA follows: TGCGCCAGCAGTCAAACTAGCGGGAGTTCCTTCTCCTACAATGAGCAGTTCTTC. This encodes CASSQTSGSSFSYNEQFF.

This CDR3 reads CASSANDGGGEQFF. The CDR3 bases are TGTGCCAGCAGCGCGAACGACGGGGGAGGGGAGCAGTTCTTC. The chain couples TRBV7-2 to TRBJ2-1; TRBD2 matches 7 bases. With V trimmed by 5 bases and J by 10 bases, 11 bases remained unmatched. Germline CDR1 and CDR2: SGHTA and FQGNSA. This CDR3 has 14 residues.

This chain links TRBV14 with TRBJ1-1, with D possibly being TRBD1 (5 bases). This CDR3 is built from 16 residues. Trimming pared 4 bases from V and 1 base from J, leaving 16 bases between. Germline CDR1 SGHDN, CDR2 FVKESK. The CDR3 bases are TGTGCCAGCAGCCCCCCCTGGGCAGGGAAGAACACTGAAGCTTTCTTT. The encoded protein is CASSPPWAGKNTEAFF.

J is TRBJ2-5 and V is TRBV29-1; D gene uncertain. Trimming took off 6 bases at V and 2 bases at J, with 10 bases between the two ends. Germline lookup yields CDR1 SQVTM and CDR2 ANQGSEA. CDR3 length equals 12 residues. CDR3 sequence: CSVGHRQETQYF. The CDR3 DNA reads TGCAGCGTAGGCCACAGACAAGAGACCCAGTACTTC.

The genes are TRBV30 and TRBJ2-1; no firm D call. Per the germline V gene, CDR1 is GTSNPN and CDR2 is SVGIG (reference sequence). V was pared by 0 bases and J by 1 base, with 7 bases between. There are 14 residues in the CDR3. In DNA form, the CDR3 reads TGTGCCTGGAGTGTACTCGGGTCCTACAATGAGCAGTTCTTC. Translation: CAWSVLGSYNEQFF.

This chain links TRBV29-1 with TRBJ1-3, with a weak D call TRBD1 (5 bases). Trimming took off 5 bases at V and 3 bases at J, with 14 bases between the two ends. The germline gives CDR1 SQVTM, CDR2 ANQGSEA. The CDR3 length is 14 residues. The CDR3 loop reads CSVTSVGLGNTIYF. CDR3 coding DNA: TGCAGCGTTACGTCCGTGGGGCTTGGAAACACCATATATTTT.

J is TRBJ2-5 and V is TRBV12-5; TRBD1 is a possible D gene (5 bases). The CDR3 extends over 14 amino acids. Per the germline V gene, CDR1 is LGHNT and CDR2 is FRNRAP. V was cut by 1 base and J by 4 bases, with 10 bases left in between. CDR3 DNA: TGTGCTAGTGGTTTGGGAGGACAAGGAGAGACCCAGTACTTC. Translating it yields CASGLGGQGETQYF.